Each of the 23 T cell receptor beta chains below was sequenced from the same sample in a study of cytomegalovirus exposure and HLA in healthy donors. The PCR had 60 Vbeta and 13 Jbeta primers. Data came from immunoSEQ multiplex PCR; TCRdb stores just in-frame clones and leaves some out. The sample has about 160,000 clones; around 80% are singletons. Sequenced material: PBMCs. Receptors originate from a man aged 45-65 years in good health and CMV-seropositive.

Only a few counts were recorded for this clone. Possible read error: a much larger clone is one base away. The V and J genes are TRBV4-2 and TRBJ2-1; D might be TRBD2 (5 bases). Deletions cut 1 base from V and 10 bases from J, with 14 bases between. Germline lookup yields CDR1 LGHNA and CDR2 YNFKEQ. This CDR3 comprises 14 residues. Here the CDR3 DNA reads TGTGCCAGCAGCCAAGTAACTCCCACGGGAGAGCAGTTCTTC. Translated: CASSQVTPTGEQFF.

The rearrangement uses TRBV28 and TRBJ2-5; 10 bases align to TRBD2. The V segment lost 4 bases and the J segment 5 bases; nucleotides outside the gene matches: 10. The CDR3 spans 16 residues. CDR1 and CDR2 (germline): MDHEN, SYDVKM. For the CDR3, the DNA is TGTGCCAGCAGTTCCCAGTGGACTAGCGGTGGGGAGACCCAGTACTTC. Its protein product is CASSSQWTSGGETQYF.

This chain uses TRBV7-9 with TRBJ1-1; weak D call: TRBD1 (5 bases). The CDR3 is 15 residues long. CDR1 SEHNR and CDR2 FQNEAQ come from the germline V gene (reference sequence). Trimming shortened V by 1 base and J by 0 bases, and 9 bases separated the two germline ends. The CDR3 sequence is CASSLGLGVNTEAFF. DNA for the CDR3: TGTGCCAGCAGCTTAGGGCTAGGGGTGAACACTGAAGCTTTCTTT.

The chain combines TRBV7-9 with TRBJ1-6, with a weak D call TRBD1 (5 bases). Trimming removed 4 bases from V and 9 bases from J, with 13 bases in between. From germline, CDR1 is SEHNR and CDR2 FQNEAQ (reference sequence). CDR3 size: 14 residues. CDR3 sequence: CASSSPGNGSPLHF. The CDR3 DNA is TGTGCCAGCAGCTCGCCAGGGAATGGTTCACCCCTCCACTTT. The variable domain in full, with the rest retrieved from reference TRBV7-9 and TRBJ1-6, is DTGVSQNPRHKITKRGQNVTFRCDPISEHNRLYWYRQTLGQGPEFLTYFQNEAQLEKSRLLSDRFSAERPKGSFSTLEIQRTEQGDSAMYLCASSSPGNGSPLHFGNGTRLTVT.

The V and J genes are TRBV19 and TRBJ2-1; D uncertain. The germline CDR1 and CDR2 sequences are LNHDA and SQIVND (reference sequence). V lost 2 bases to trimming and J lost 0 bases, with 8 bases between them. CDR3 size: 15 residues. The CDR3 nucleotides read TGTGCCAGTAGTATATTACTTGGCTCCTACAATGAGCAGTTCTTC. This sequence encodes CASSILLGSYNEQFF. Using reference TRBV19 and TRBJ2-1 for the parts outside the CDR3, the full variable domain is DGGITQSPKYLFRKEGQNVTLSCEQNLNHDAMYWYRQDPGQGLRLIYYSQIVNDFQKGDIAEGYSVSREKKESFPLTVTSAQKNPTAFYLCASSILLGSYNEQFFGPGTRLTVL.

This clone showed up just a few times. V and J are TRBV27 and TRBJ2-2; the match to TRBD2 covers 8 bases. V lost 7 bases to trimming and J lost 1 base; unmatched junction nucleotides: 5. CDR1 is MNHEY, CDR2 SMNVEV, per germline (reference sequence). The CDR3 sequence is 15 residues long. CDR3: CASTQAGVNTGELFF. CDR3 DNA: TGTGCCAGCACCCAAGCGGGAGTGAACACCGGGGAGCTGTTTTTT.

The chain couples TRBV4-2 to TRBJ2-1, with D perhaps matching TRBD2 (6 bases). The ends were cut back, 0 bases at V and 7 bases at J, with 13 bases in the middle. The germline gives CDR1 LGHNA, CDR2 YNFKEQ. The CDR3 covers 15 residues. The CDR3 reads CASSQDRRAGNEQFF. The CDR3 nucleotides are TGTGCCAGCAGCCAAGATAGGAGGGCGGGGAATGAGCAGTTCTTC.

This chain joins TRBV4-2 and TRBJ2-7, with TRBD2 matching over 7 bases. CDR1 and CDR2 (germline): LGHNA, YNFKEQ. This CDR3 region has 15 residues. The junction had 9 bases not matched to a gene; V was cut back by 0 bases and J by 7 bases. CDR3 residues: CASSQELAAGREQYF. Written as DNA, the CDR3 is TGTGCCAGCAGCCAAGAACTAGCTGCCGGGAGGGAGCAGTACTTC.

The rearrangement uses TRBV5-1 and TRBJ1-4; tentatively, D is TRBD1 (5 bases). This CDR3 comprises 13 residues. CDR1 and CDR2 (germline): SGHRS, YFSETQ. V lost 2 bases and J 8 bases, leaving 10 bases between the germline ends. In DNA form, the CDR3 reads TGCGCCAGCAGCTTTCAGGGTGAAGAAAAACTGTTTTTT. It codes for CASSFQGEEKLFF.

The genes are TRBV28 and TRBJ2-7, with 10 bases that match TRBD2. Germline CDR1 reads MDHEN; CDR2 reads SYDVKM. The V gene end was trimmed by 5 bases and the J gene end by 6 bases; junction bases not matched to a gene: 7. The length of the CDR3 is 14 residues. The CDR3 region has the DNA TGTGCCAGCAGTCGGGTAGCGGGAGGATTCGAGCAGTACGTC. Its translation: CASSRVAGGFEQYV.

The chain joins TRBV2 to TRBJ2-7; 9 nucleotides agree with TRBD1. J gave up 9 bases and V 6 bases, and 6 bases lay outside the gene matches. The CDR3 length is 12 residues. Germline V gene lookup returns CDR1 SNHLY and CDR2 FYNNEI. CDR3 sequence: CASRGVDRGQYF. In DNA form, the CDR3 reads TGTGCCAGCAGGGGGGTGGACAGGGGGCAGTACTTC.

The chain uses TRBV6-5 and TRBJ2-5; 9 bases agree with TRBD1. CDR3 size: 15 residues. Germline V gene sequence: CDR1 MNHEY, CDR2 SVGAGI. Trimming removed 4 bases from V and 7 bases from J; junction bases left unmatched: 10. The CDR3 DNA is TGTGCCAGCAGTTTCGAGGGACAGGGTGGTGGGACCCAGTACTTC. Translated: CASSFEGQGGGTQYF.

The genes are TRBV18 and TRBJ2-1; TRBD2 agrees at 14 bases. The CDR3 covers 16 residues. Germline trimming cut 3 bases from V and 9 bases from J; bases unmatched to any gene: 7. Germline CDR1 reads KGHSH; CDR2 reads LQKENI. The CDR3 DNA sequence: TGTGCCAGCTCACCGGATTCGGGACTAGCGGGAGTTGAGCAGTTCTTC. It translates to CASSPDSGLAGVEQFF.

This clone was seen a single time. The chain couples TRBV11-2 to TRBJ2-3; 10 bases are a match to TRBD1. The CDR3 contains 14 residues. CDR1 is SGHAT and CDR2 is FQNNGV in the germline V gene. Unmatched junction bases numbered 5, after V lost 6 bases and J lost 5 bases. CDR3 DNA: TGTGCCAGCAGTCGGGACAGGGGCAGAGATACGCAGTATTTT. Its translation: CASSRDRGRDTQYF.

This chain joins TRBV4-1 and TRBJ2-3; TRBD2 matches 13 bases. Unmatched junction bases numbered 5, after V lost 4 bases and J lost 4 bases. Germline V CDR1 and CDR2: MGHRA, YSYEKL. The CDR3 sequence is 16 residues long. The CDR3 here is CASSLLAGGSADTQYF. In DNA form, the CDR3 reads TGCGCCAGCAGCCTACTAGCGGGGGGGTCGGCAGATACGCAGTATTTT.

The genes are TRBV18 and TRBJ1-1, with D uncertain. V shed 3 bases and J shed 7 bases, with 6 bases lying between them. The V gene's germline CDR1 is KGHSH and CDR2 LQKENI. The CDR3 has 11 amino acids. The CDR3 sequence: CASSPGVEAFF. In nucleotides, the CDR3 is TGTGCCAGCTCACCCGGAGTTGAAGCTTTCTTT.

This clone was counted only a few times. This chain links TRBV11-3 with TRBJ2-5; TRBD2 matches at 15 bases. Germline V lookup: CDR1 SGHNT, CDR2 YENEEA. The junction had 9 bases not matched to a gene; V was cut back by 4 bases and J by 6 bases. This CDR3 is 17 amino acids long. The CDR3 region is CASSSGLAGGPLKTQYF. CDR3 nucleotide sequence: TGTGCCAGCAGCTCTGGACTAGCGGGAGGGCCATTAAAGACCCAGTACTTC.

The chain is built from TRBV19 and TRBJ1-3, with D hard to call. There are 15 residues in the CDR3. Germline CDR1 reads LNHDA; CDR2 reads SQIVND (reference sequence). Trimming shortened V by 5 bases and J by 0 bases, and 11 bases separated the two germline ends. DNA for the CDR3: TGTGCCAGTAGTTATGGGCAGCTCTCTGGAAACACCATATATTTT. Translated: CASSYGQLSGNTIYF.

The chain links TRBV7-2 to TRBJ2-7, with a tentative D call TRBD1 (6 bases). The CDR3 loop spans 14 amino acids. Germline-derived CDR1 and CDR2 are SGHTA and FQGNSA. Trimming stripped 1 base from V and 4 bases from J, with 11 bases between. The CDR3 DNA is TGTGCCAGCAGCTTAGTGGCAGGGGATTACGAGCAGTACGTC. Amino acid sequence: CASSLVAGDYEQYV.

This chain connects TRBV19 to TRBJ1-1; 10 positions match TRBD1. V trimming: 6 bases; J trimming: 0 bases; junction bases outside the gene matches: 4. The CDR3 is made up of 15 amino acids. Germline CDR1 is LNHDA and CDR2 is SQIVND (reference sequence). The DNA of the CDR3 is TGTGCCAGTAGAGACAGGGGGCATCTGAACACTGAAGCTTTCTTT. This translates into CASRDRGHLNTEAFF.

A single count supports this clone. The chain has TRBV6-5 and TRBJ2-7; D remains unclear. The V gene lost 6 bases and the J gene lost 2 bases, with 11 bases spanning the gap. Germline CDR1 MNHEY, CDR2 SVGAGI. The CDR3 length is 13 residues. CDR3 DNA sequence: TGTGCCAGCAGCCGTGGAGCTCCCTACGAGCAGTACTTC. The encoded protein is CASSRGAPYEQYF.

V is TRBV10-2 and J is TRBJ2-5; 13 bases match TRBD2. Germline V gives CDR1 WSHSY, CDR2 SAAADI. The CDR3 spans 19 residues. With V trimmed by 0 bases and J by 4 bases, 11 bases remained unmatched. The CDR3 loop reads CASSESTGLAGHYRETQYF. DNA of the CDR3: TGCGCCAGCAGTGAGTCGACGGGACTAGCGGGACATTATAGAGAGACCCAGTACTTC.

The gene calls are TRBV18 and TRBJ2-1, with unresolved D. The V end lost 3 bases, the J end lost 8 bases, and 5 bases lay between the germline ends. Germline V gene lookup returns CDR1 KGHSH and CDR2 LQKENI. The length of the CDR3 is 11 residues. CDR3 amino acids: CASSPSHEQFF. The CDR3 DNA sequence: TGTGCCAGCTCACCCTCCCATGAGCAGTTCTTC.